This T cell receptor beta chain was sequenced in a study of T cell changes during pregnancy in multiple sclerosis. Only in-frame clones appear in the TCRdb table, and some are missing; sequencing was by immunoSEQ multiplex PCR. The sample lists around 77,000 clones; about nine tenths were seen once. The clonotype originates from a female donor in good health, enrolled as a control in a pregnancy study. The sequences come from peripheral blood, collected in the third trimester of pregnancy.

The CDR3: CAWAYLRDRPYEQYF. Written as DNA, the CDR3 is TGTGCCTGGGCTTACCTCCGGGACAGGCCCTACGAGCAGTACTTC. The V gene is TRBV30, the J gene TRBJ2-7, with 8 bases that match TRBD1. The CDR3 loop spans 15 amino acids. Germline V gives CDR1 GTSNPN, CDR2 SVGIG (reference sequence). V lost 5 bases and J lost 2; bases outside the gene matches: 11. Filled out from reference TRBV30 and TRBJ2-7, the complete variable domain reads SQTIHQWPATLVQPVGSPLSLECTVEGTSNPNLYWYRQAAGRGLQLLFYSVGIGQISSEVPQNLSASRPQDRQFILSSKKLLLSDSGFYLCAWAYLRDRPYEQYFGPGTRLTVT.